This note documents a single TCR beta chain sequence. The target antigen is unknown. This entry is derived from a study of T-cell memory formation after mild COVID-19. The wider study: TCR clusters were largely donor specific. Study-wide results and limits: Clones contracting across day 15 to 85 had a balanced CD4/CD8 profile; later expanding clones leaned CD4+.

Trimming stripped 4 bases from V and 5 bases from J, with 14 bases between. This CDR3 has 14 residues. Using its own MiXCR run on the 5' RACE reads, TCRdb lists one record per CDR3 protein. Altogether roughly 150,000 distinct CDR3 sequences are present, 14% to 15% being singletons, with the ten largest covering about 27%. The sequence derives from an adult woman who had mild COVID-19 (a few samples of this study predate the infection). Cell type and time point are not known. The sample was PBMCs or a T cell subset sorted from them (not recorded which). The chain recombines TRBV12-3 or TRBV12-4 with TRBJ1-1; D gene ambiguous. As DNA, the CDR3 is TGTGCCAGCAGTTCCCGGGCCCTGGGGACTGAAGCTTTCTTT. It is translated as CASSSRALGTEAFF.